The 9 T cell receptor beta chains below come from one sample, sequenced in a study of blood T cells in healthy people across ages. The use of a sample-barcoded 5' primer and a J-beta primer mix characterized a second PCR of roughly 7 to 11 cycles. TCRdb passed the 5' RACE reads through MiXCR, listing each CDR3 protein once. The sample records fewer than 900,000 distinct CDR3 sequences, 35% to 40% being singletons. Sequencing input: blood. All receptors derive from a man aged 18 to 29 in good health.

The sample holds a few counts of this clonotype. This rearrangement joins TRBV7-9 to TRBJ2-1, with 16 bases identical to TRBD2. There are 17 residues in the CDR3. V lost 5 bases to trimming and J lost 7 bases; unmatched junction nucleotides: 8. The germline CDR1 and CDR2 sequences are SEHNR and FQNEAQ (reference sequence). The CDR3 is CASSPGLAGGPWNEQFF. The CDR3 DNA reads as TGTGCCAGCAGCCCGGGACTAGCGGGGGGGCCTTGGAATGAGCAGTTCTTC.

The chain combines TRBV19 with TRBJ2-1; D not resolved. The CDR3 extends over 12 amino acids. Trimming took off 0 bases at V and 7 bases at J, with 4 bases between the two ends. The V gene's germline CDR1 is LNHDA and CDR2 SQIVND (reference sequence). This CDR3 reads CASSIEGNEQFF. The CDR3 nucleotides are TGTGCCAGTAGTATAGAAGGAAATGAGCAGTTCTTC.

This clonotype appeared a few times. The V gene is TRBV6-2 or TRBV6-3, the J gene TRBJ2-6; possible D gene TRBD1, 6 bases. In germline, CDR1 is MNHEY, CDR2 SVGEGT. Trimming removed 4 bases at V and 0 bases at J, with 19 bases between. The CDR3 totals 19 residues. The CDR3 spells CASSSTARGHFSGANVLTF. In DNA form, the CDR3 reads TGTGCCAGCAGTTCGACGGCCAGGGGCCATTTCTCTGGGGCCAACGTCCTGACTTTC.

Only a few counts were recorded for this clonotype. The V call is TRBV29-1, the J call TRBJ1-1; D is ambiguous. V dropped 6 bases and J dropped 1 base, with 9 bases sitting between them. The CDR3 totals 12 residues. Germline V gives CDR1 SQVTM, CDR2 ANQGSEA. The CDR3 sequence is CSVPVENTEAFF. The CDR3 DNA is TGCAGCGTACCCGTCGAGAACACTGAAGCTTTCTTT.

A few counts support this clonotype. Here the CDR3 reads CSASPLTDYEKLFF. DNA of the CDR3: TGCAGTGCTAGTCCCCTGACAGACTATGAAAAACTGTTTTTT. The chain recombines TRBV20-1 with TRBJ1-4, with D perhaps matching TRBD1 (5 bases). With 3 bases removed from V and 6 bases from J, the gap between germline ends came to 14 bases. Germline lookup yields CDR1 DFQATT and CDR2 SNEGSKA (reference sequence). CDR3 length: 14 amino acids.

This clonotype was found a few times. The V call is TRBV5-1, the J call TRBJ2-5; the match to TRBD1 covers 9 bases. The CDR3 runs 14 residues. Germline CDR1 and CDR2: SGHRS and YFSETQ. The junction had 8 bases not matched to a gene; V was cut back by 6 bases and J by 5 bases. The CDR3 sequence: CASNSGTGSETQYF. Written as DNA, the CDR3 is TGCGCCAGCAATTCCGGGACAGGGTCCGAGACCCAGTACTTC. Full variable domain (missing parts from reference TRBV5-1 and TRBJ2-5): KAGVTQTPRYLIKTRGQQVTLSCSPISGHRSVSWYQQTPGQGLQFLFEYFSETQRNKGNFPGRFSGRQFSNSRSEMNVSTLELGDSALYLCASNSGTGSETQYFGPGTRLLVL.

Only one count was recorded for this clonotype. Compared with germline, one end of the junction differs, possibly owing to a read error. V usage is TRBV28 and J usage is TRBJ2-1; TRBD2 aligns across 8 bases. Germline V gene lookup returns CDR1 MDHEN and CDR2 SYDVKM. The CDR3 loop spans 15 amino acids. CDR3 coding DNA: TGTGCCGGCAGACTCCCGGGACTAGAGGGCAATGAGCAGTTCTTC. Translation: CAGRLPGLEGNEQFF.

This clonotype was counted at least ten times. CDR3 sequence: CAVHSRGTGVHEQFF. In DNA form, the CDR3 reads TGTGCCGTTCACAGTAGAGGGACAGGGGTTCATGAGCAGTTCTTC. The V gene is TRBV12-3 or TRBV12-4, the J gene TRBJ2-1; the match to TRBD1 covers 10 bases. With 11 bases clipped from V and 8 bases from J, the junction kept 15 bases outside the gene matches. This CDR3 has 15 amino acids.

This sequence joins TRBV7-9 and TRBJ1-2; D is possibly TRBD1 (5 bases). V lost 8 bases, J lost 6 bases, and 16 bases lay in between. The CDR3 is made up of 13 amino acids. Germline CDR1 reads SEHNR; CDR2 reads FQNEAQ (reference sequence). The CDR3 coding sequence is TGTGCCAGCCGGCCAGGGCCCACTGATGGCTACACCTTC. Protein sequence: CASRPGPTDGYTF.